This note documents a single T cell receptor (beta chain) sequence. Its specificity is unknown. This sample was taken from a study of long-term antiretroviral therapy in people with HIV. V gave up 0 bases and J gave up 5 bases; unmatched junction bases: 5. The length of the CDR3 is 16 residues. From germline, CDR1 is LGHNA and CDR2 YNFKEQ. Broader study findings: Every time point showed a repertoire led by clones expanded before ART. The study found that diversity rose after ART but stayed below transplant donor controls.

A v3.0 immunoSEQ assay was performed at survey level. Only in-frame clones appear in the TCRdb table, and some are missing; sequencing was by immunoSEQ multiplex PCR. The repertoire has 20,000 to 25,000 clones, 82% of them found once; the top ten carry roughly 10%. Every one of the donors gave at least one pre-ART PBMC sample and at least two post-ART PBMC samples. V gene TRBV4-2 combines with J gene TRBJ2-2; 8 bases fit TRBD2. The receptor was derived from a man aged 40-49 years with HIV. The specimen comprised unsorted PBMCs, sampled around 2.5 years after starting antiretroviral therapy. This CDR3 is CASSQDTGGRTGELFF. CDR3 DNA sequence: TGTGCCAGCAGCCAAGATACGGGGGGGCGAACCGGGGAGCTGTTTTTT.